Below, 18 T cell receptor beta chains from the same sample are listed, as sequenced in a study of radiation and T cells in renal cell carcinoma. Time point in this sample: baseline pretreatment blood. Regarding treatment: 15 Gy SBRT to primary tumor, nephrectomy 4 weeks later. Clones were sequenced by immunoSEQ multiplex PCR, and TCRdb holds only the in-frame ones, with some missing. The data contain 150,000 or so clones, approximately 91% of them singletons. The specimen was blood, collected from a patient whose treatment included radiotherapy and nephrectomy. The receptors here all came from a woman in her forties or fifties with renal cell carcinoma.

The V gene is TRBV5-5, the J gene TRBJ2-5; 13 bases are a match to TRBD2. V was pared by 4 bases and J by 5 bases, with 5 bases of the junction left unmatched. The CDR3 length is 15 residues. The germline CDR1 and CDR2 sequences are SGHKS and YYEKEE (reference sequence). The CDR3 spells CASSTRTSGGETQYF. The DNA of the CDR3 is TGTGCCAGCAGCACCCGGACTAGCGGGGGTGAGACCCAGTACTTC.

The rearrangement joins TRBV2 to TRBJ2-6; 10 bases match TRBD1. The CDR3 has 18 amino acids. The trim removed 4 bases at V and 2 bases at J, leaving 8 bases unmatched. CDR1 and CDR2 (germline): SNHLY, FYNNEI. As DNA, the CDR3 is TGTGCCAGCAGTGTGACAGGGGGCTTTACTGCTGGGGCCAACGTCCTGACTTTC. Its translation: CASSVTGGFTAGANVLTF.

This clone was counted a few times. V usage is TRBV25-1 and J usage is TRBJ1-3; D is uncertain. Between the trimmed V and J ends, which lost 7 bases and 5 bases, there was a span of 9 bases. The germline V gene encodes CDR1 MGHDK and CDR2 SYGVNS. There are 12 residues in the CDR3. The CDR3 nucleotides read TGTGCCAGCAAAGACCGGCGAAACACCATATATTTT. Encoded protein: CASKDRRNTIYF.

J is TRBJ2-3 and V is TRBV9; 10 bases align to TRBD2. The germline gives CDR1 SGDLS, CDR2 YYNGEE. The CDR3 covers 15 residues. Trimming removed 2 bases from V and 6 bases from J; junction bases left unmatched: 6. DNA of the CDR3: TGTGCCAGCAGCGTCGCTAGCGGGGGATTGGATACGCAGTATTTT. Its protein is CASSVASGGLDTQYF.

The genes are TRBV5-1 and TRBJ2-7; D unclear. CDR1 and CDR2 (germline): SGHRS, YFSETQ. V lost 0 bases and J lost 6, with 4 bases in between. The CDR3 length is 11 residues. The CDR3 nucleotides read TGCGCCAGCAGCTTGGCCCTCGAGCAGTACTTC. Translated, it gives CASSLALEQYF.

The CDR3 nucleotides read TGTGCCAGCAGCCCGGCCCCCGGGACAGGGGTTTTCAATGAGCAGTTCTTC. It is translated as CASSPAPGTGVFNEQFF. The chain is built from TRBV7-9 and TRBJ2-1, with TRBD1 matching 10 bases. Germline assignment: CDR1 SEHNR and CDR2 FQNEAQ (reference sequence). This CDR3 has 17 residues. V trimming: 5 bases; J trimming: 6 bases; junction bases outside the gene matches: 13.

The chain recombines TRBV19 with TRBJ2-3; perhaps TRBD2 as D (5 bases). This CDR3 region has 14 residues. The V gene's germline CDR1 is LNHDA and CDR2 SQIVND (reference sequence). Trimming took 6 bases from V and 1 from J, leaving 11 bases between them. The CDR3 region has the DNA TGTGCCAGTAGCGGGGTGGGTCGCACAGATACGCAGTATTTT. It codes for CASSGVGRTDTQYF.

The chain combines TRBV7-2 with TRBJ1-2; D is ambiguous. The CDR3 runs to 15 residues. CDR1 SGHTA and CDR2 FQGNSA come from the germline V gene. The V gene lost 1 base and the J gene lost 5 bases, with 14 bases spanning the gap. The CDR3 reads CASSLGKWGDYGYTF. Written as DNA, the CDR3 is TGTGCCAGCAGCTTAGGAAAATGGGGTGATTATGGCTACACCTTC.

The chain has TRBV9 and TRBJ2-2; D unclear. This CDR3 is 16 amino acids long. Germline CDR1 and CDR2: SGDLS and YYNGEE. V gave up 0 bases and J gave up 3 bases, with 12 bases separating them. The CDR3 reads CASSVEEFKDTGELFF. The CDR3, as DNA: TGTGCCAGCAGCGTAGAGGAGTTTAAGGACACCGGGGAGCTGTTTTTT.

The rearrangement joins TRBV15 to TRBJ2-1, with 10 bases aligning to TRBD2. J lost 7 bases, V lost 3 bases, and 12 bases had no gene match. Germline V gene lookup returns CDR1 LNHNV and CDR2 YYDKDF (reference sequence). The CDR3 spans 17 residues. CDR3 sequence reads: CATSRALAGVGRNEQFF. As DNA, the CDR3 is TGTGCCACCAGCAGGGCCCTAGCGGGGGTCGGGAGGAATGAGCAGTTCTTC.

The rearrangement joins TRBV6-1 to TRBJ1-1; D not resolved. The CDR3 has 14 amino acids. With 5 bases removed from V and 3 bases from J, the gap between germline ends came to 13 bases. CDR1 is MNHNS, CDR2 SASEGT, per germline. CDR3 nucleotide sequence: TGTGCCAGCAGTCCCTCCCTTGCAGACACTGAAGCTTTCTTT. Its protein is CASSPSLADTEAFF.

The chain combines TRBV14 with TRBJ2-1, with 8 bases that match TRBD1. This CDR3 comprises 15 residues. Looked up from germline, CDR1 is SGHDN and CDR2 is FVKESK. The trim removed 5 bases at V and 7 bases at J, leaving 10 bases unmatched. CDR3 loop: CASSRDRHRGNEQFF. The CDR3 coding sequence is TGTGCCAGCAGCAGGGACAGGCACAGGGGTAATGAGCAGTTCTTC. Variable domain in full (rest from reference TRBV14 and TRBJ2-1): EAGVTQFPSHSVIEKGQTVTLRCDPISGHDNLYWYRRVMGKEIKFLLHFVKESKQDESGMPNNRFLAERTGGTYSTLKVQPAELEDSGVYFCASSRDRHRGNEQFFGPGTRLTVL.

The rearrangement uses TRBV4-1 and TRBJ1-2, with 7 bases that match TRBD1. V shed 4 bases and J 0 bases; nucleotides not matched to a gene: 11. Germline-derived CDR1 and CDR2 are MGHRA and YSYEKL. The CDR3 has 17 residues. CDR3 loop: CASSRQSRDRTNYGYTF. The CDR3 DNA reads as TGCGCCAGCAGCCGTCAATCCCGGGACAGAACTAACTATGGCTACACCTTC.

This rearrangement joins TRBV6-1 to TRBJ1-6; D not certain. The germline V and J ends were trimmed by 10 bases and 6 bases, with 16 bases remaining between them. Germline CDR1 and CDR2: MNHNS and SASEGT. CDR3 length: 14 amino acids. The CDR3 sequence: CANQETPFNSPLHF. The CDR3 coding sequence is TGTGCCAACCAAGAGACACCCTTTAATTCACCCCTCCACTTT.

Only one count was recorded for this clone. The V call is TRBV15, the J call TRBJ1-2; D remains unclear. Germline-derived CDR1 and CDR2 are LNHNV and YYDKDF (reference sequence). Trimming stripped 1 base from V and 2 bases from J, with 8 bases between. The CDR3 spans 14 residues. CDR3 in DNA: TGTGCCACCAGCAGAGTGGGCTCCAACTATGGCTACACCTTC. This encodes CATSRVGSNYGYTF.

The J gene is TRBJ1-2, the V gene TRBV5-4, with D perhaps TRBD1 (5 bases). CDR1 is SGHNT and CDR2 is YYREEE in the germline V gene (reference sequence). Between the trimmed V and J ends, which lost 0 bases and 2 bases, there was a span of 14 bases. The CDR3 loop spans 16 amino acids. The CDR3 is CASSLGPKGRNYGYTF. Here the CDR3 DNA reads TGTGCCAGCAGCTTGGGCCCGAAGGGGCGAAACTATGGCTACACCTTC.

The CDR3 nucleotides are TGTGCCAGCAGTTACGACGGGGGACGCTCCTACGAGCAGTACTTC. Its protein is CASSYDGGRSYEQYF. V gene TRBV6-6 combines with J gene TRBJ2-7; TRBD2 is a possible D gene (6 bases). There are 15 residues in the CDR3. Germline V gene sequence: CDR1 MNHNY, CDR2 SVGAGI (reference sequence). With 2 bases removed from V and 0 bases from J, the gap between germline ends came to 11 bases.

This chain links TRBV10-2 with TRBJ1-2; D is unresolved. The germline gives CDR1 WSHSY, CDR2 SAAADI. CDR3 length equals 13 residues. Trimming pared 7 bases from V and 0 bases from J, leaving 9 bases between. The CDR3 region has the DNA TGCGCCAGCAAGTGGGCAGCTAACTATGGCTACACCTTC. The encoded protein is CASKWAANYGYTF.